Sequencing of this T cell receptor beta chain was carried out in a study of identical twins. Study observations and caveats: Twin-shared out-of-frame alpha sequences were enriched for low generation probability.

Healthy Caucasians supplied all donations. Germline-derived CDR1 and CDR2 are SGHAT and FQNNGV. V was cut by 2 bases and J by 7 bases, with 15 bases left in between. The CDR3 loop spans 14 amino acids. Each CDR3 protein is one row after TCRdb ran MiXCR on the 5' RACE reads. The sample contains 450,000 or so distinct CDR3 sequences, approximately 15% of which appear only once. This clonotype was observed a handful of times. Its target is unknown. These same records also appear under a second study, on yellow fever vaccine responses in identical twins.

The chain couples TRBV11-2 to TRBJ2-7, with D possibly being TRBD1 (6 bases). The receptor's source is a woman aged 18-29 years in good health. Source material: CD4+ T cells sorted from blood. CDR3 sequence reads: CASSLKARGGEQYF. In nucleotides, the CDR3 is TGTGCCAGCAGCTTAAAGGCCAGGGGTGGAGAGCAGTACTTC. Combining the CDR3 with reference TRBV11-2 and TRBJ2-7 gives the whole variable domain EAGVAQSPRYKIIEKRQSVAFWCNPISGHATLYWYQQILGQGPKLLIQFQNNGVVDDSQLPKDRFSAERLKGVDSTLKIQPAKLEDSAVYLCASSLKARGGEQYFGPGTRLTVT.